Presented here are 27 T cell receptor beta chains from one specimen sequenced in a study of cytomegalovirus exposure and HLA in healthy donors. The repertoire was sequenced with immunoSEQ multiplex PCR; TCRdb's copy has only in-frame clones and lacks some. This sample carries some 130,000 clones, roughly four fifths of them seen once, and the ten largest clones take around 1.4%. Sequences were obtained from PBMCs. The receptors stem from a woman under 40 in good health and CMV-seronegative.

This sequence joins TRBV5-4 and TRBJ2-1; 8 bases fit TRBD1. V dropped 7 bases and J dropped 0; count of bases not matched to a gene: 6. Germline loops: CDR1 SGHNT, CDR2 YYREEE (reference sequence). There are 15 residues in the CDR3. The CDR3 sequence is CASQDRGYSYNEQFF. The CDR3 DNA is TGTGCCAGCCAAGACAGGGGCTACTCCTACAATGAGCAGTTCTTC.

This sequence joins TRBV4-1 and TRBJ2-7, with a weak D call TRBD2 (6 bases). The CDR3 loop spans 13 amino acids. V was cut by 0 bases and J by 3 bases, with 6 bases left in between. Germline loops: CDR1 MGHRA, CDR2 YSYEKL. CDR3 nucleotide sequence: TGCGCCAGCAGCCAAGAGGAGGGCTACGAGCAGTACTTC. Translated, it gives CASSQEEGYEQYF.

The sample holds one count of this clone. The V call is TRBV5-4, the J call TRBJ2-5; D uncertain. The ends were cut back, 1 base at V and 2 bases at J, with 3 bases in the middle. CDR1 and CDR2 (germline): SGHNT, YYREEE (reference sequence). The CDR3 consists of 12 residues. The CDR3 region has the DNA TGTGCCAGCAGCTTGCCTCAAGAGACCCAGTACTTC. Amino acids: CASSLPQETQYF. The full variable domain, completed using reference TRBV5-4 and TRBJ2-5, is ETGVTQSPTHLIKTRGQQVTLRCSSQSGHNTVSWYQQALGQGPQFIFQYYREEENGRGNFPPRFSGLQFPNYSSELNVNALELDDSALYLCASSLPQETQYFGPGTRLLVL.

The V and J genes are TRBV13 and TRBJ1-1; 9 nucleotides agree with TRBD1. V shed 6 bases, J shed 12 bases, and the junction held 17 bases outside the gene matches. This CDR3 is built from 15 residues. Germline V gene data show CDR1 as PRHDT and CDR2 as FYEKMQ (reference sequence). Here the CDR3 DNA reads TGTGCCAGCAGTCAGCCTAGGACAGGGGTGTCGAGAACTTTCTTT. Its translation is CASSQPRTGVSRTFF.

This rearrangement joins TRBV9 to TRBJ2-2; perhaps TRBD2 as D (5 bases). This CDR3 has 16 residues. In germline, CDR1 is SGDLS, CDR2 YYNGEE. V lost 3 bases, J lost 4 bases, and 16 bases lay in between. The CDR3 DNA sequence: TGTGCCAGCAGCGAAGGACTCACCCGGGGCACCGGGGAGCTGTTTTTT. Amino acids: CASSEGLTRGTGELFF. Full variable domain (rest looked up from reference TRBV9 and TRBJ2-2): DSGVTQTPKHLITATGQRVTLRCSPRSGDLSVYWYQQSLDQGLQFLIQYYNGEERAKGNILERFSAQQFPDLHSELNLSSLELGDSALYFCASSEGLTRGTGELFFGEGSRLTVL.

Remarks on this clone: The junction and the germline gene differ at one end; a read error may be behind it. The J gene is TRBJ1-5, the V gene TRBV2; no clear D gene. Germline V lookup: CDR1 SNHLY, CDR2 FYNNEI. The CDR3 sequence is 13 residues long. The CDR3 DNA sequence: TGTGCCAGCAGCCCCGAGGGCAATCAGCTCCAGCATTTT. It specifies CASSPEGNQLQHF. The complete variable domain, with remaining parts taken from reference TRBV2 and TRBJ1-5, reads EPEVTQTPSHQVTQMGQEVILRCVPISNHLYFYWYRQILGQKVEFLVSFYNNEISEKSEIFDDQFSVERPDGSNFTLKIRSTKLEDSAMYFCASSPEGNQLQHFGDGTRLSIL.

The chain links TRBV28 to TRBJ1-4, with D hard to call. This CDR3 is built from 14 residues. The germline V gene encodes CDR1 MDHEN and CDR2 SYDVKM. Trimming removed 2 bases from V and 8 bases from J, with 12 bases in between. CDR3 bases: TGTGCCAGCAGTTTAACGGGAGGTAGCGAAAAACTGTTTTTT. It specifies CASSLTGGSEKLFF.

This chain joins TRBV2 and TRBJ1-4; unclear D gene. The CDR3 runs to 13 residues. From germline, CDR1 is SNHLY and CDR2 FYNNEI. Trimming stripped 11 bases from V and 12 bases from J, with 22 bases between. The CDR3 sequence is CAWKASYEAELFF. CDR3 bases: TGTGCCTGGAAGGCGTCCTACGAGGCGGAACTGTTTTTT. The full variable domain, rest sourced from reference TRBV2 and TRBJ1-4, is EPEVTQTPSHQVTQMGQEVILRCVPISNHLYFYWYRQILGQKVEFLVSFYNNEISEKSEIFDDQFSVERPDGSNFTLKIRSTKLEDSAMYFCAWKASYEAELFFGSGTQLSVL.

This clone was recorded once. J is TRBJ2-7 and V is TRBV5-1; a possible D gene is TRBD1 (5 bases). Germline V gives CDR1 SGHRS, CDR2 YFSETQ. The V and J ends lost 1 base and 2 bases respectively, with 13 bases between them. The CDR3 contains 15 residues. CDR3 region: CASSLWSGPPYEQYF. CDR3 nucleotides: TGCGCCAGCAGCTTGTGGTCAGGGCCCCCCTACGAGCAGTACTTC.

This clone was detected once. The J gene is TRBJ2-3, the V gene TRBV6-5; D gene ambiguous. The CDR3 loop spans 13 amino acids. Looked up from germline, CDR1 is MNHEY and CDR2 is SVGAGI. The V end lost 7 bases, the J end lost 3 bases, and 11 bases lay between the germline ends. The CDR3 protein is CASMRSQTDTQYF. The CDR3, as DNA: TGTGCCAGCATGAGGTCCCAAACAGATACGCAGTATTTT.

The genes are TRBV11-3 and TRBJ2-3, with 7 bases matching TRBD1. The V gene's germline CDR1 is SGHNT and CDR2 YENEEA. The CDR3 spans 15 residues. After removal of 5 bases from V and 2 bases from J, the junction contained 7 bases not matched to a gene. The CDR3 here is CASSRQGSVTDTQYF. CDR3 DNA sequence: TGTGCCAGCAGCCGACAGGGTTCTGTCACAGATACGCAGTATTTT. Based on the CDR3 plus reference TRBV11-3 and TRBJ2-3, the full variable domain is EAGVVQSPRYKIIEKKQPVAFWCNPISGHNTLYWYLQNLGQGPELLIRYENEEAVDDSQLPKDRFSAERLKGVDSTLKIQPAELGDSAVYLCASSRQGSVTDTQYFGPGTRLTVL.

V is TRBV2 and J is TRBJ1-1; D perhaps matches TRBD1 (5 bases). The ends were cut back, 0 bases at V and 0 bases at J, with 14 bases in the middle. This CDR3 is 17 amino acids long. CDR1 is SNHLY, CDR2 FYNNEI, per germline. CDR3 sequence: CASSEAPLDSLNTEAFF. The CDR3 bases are TGTGCCAGCAGTGAAGCGCCCCTAGACAGTCTGAACACTGAAGCTTTCTTT. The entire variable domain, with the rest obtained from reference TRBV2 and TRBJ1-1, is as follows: EPEVTQTPSHQVTQMGQEVILRCVPISNHLYFYWYRQILGQKVEFLVSFYNNEISEKSEIFDDQFSVERPDGSNFTLKIRSTKLEDSAMYFCASSEAPLDSLNTEAFFGQGTRLTVV.

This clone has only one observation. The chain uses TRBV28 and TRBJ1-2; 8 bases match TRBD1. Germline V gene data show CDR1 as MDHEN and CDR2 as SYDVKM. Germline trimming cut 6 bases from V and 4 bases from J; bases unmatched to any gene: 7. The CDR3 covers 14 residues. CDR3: CASRPTGAPYGYTF. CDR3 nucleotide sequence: TGTGCCAGCAGGCCGACAGGGGCACCCTATGGCTACACCTTC.

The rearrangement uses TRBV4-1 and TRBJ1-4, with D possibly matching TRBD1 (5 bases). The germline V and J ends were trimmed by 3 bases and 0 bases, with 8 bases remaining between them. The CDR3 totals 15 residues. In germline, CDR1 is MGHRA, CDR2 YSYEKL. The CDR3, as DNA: TGCGCCAGCAGCCACCTCAGGGCAACTAATGAAAAACTGTTTTTT. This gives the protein CASSHLRATNEKLFF.

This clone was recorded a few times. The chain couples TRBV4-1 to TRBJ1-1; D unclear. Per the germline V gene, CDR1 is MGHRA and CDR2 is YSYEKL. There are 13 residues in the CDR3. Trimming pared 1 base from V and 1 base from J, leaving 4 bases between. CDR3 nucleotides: TGCGCCAGCAGCCAAGTATCGAACACTGAAGCTTTCTTT. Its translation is CASSQVSNTEAFF.

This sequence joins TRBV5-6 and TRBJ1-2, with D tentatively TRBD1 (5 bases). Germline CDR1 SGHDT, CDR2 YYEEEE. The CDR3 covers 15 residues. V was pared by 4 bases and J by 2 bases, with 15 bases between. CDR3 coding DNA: TGTGCCAGCAGCCCTACCCTGACAGAGAACTATGGCTACACCTTC. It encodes CASSPTLTENYGYTF.

The CDR3 region has the DNA TGTGCCAGCAGCTGGTCGTGGGGTAGCGACGAGCAGTACTTC. The encoded protein is CASSWSWGSDEQYF. The V gene is TRBV28, the J gene TRBJ2-7, with D possibly matching TRBD2 (5 bases). CDR1 and CDR2 from the germline V gene are MDHEN and SYDVKM. Trimming removed 6 bases at V and 5 bases at J, with 17 bases between. This CDR3 is built from 14 residues. Full variable domain (missing parts from reference TRBV28 and TRBJ2-7): DVKVTQSSRYLVKRTGEKVFLECVQDMDHENMFWYRQDPGLGLRLIYFSYDVKMKEKGDIPEGYSVSREKKERFSLILESASTNQTSMYLCASSWSWGSDEQYFGPGTRLTVT.

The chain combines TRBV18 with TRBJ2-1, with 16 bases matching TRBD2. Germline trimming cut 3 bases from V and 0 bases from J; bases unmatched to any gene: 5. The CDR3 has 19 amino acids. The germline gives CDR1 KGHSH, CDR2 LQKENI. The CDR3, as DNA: TGTGCCAGCTCACCGCCGGGACTAGCGGGGGGGAGCTCCTACAATGAGCAGTTCTTC. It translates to CASSPPGLAGGSSYNEQFF.

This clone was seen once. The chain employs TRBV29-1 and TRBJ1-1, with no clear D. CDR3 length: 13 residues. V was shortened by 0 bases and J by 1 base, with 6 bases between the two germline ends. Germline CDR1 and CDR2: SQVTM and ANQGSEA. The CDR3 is CSVEDRENTEAFF. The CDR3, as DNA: TGCAGCGTTGAAGATCGAGAGAACACTGAAGCTTTCTTT.

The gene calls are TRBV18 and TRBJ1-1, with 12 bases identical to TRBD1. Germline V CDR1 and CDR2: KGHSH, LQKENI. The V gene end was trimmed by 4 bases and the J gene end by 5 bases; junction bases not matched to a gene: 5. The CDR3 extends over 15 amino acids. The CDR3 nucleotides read TGTGCCAGCTCACTTGGGACAGGGGGCAATACTGAAGCTTTCTTT. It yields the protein CASSLGTGGNTEAFF.

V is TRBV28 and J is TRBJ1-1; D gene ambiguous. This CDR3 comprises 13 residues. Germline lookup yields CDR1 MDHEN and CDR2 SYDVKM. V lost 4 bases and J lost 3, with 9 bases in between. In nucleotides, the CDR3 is TGTGCCAGCAGTTCCGCCGGGGACACTGAAGCTTTCTTT. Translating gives CASSSAGDTEAFF.

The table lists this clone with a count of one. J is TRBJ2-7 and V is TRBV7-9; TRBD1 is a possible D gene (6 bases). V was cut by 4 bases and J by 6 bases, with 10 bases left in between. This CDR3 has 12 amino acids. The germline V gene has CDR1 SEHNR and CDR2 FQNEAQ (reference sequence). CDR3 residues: CASSSQGVEQYF. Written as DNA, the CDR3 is TGTGCCAGCAGCTCACAGGGCGTCGAGCAGTACTTC.

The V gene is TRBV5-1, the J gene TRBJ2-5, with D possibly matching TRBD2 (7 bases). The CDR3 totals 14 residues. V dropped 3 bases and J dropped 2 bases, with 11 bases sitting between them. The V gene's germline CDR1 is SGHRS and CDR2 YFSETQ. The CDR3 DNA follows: TGCGCCAGCAGCTCAAGGGGGGGACAAGAGACCCAGTACTTC. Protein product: CASSSRGGQETQYF.

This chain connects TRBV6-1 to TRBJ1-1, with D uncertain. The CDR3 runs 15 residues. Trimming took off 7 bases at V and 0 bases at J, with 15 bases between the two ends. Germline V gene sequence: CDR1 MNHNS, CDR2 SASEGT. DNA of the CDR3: TGTGCCAGCACCCTGTGGAACAGCTTGAACACTGAAGCTTTCTTT. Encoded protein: CASTLWNSLNTEAFF.

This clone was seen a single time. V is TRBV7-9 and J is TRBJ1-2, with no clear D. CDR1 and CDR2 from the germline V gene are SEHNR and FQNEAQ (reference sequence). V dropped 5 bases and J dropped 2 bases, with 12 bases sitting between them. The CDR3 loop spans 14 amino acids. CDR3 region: CASSKPQVNYGYTF. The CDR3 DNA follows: TGTGCCAGCAGCAAACCCCAGGTCAACTATGGCTACACCTTC.

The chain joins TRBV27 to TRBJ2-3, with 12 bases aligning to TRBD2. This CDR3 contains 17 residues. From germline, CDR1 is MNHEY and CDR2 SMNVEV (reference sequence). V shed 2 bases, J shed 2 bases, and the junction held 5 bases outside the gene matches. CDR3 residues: CASSLRRLAGATDTQYF. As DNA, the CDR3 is TGTGCCAGCAGTTTAAGGAGACTAGCGGGGGCCACAGATACGCAGTATTTT.

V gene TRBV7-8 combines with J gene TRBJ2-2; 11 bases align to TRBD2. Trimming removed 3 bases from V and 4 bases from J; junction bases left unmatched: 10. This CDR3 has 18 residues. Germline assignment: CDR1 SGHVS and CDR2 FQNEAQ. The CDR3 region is CASSFMATSGDLTGELFF. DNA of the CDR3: TGTGCCAGCAGCTTTATGGCGACTAGCGGGGATCTCACCGGGGAGCTGTTTTTT. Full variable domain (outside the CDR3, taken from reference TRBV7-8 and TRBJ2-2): GAGVSQSPRYKVAKRGQDVALRCDPISGHVSLFWYQQALGQGPEFLTYFQNEAQLDKSGLPSDRFFAERPEGSVSTLKIQRTQQEDSAVYLCASSFMATSGDLTGELFFGEGSRLTVL.